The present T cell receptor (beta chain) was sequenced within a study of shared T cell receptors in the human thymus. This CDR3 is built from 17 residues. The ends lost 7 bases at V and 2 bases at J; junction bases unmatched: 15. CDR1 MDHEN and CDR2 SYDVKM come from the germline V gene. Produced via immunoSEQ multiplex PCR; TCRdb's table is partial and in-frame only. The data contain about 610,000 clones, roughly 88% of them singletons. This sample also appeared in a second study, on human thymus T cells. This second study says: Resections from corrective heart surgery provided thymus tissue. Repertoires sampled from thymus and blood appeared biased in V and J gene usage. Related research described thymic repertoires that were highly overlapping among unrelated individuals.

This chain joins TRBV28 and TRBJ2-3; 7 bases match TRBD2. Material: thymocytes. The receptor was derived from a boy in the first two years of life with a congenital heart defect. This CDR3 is CASTQGEGLATTDTQYF. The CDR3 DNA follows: TGTGCCAGCACCCAAGGGGAGGGGCTGGCTACCACAGATACGCAGTATTTT.